The 21 T cell receptor beta chains reported below all come from one sample, sequenced in a study of T-cell reconstitution after alpha-beta-depleted transplantation in children. Preparation of the TCRbeta library used unique molecular identifiers. One entry per CDR3 protein results from TCRdb running MiXCR on the PCR reads. The table shows 120,000 to 150,000 distinct CDR3 sequences, with 8.8% occurring only once. The sample consisted of PBMCs, mostly from graft donor cells, taken 180 days after TCRalphabeta/CD19-depleted stem cell transplant. These receptors all stem from a female patient aged 2-9 years who had a stem cell transplant for congenital amegakaryocytic thrombocytopenia, so the T cells may come from the graft donor.

The V and J genes are TRBV24-1 and TRBJ2-7; no firm D call. V dropped 5 bases and J dropped 3 bases, with 10 bases sitting between them. This CDR3 comprises 13 residues. The germline CDR1 and CDR2 sequences are KGHDR and SFDVKD. The CDR3 bases are TGTGCCACCAGTGGTTCGCCGGTCTACGAGCAGTACTTC. Protein: CATSGSPVYEQYF.

This clonotype was detected many times. The gene calls are TRBV20-1 and TRBJ2-3; TRBD1 agrees at 12 bases. The CDR3 spans 15 residues. CDR1 and CDR2 (germline): DFQATT, SNEGSKA (reference sequence). The CDR3 sequence is CSMLGQGASRNTQYF. The DNA for the CDR3 is TGCAGCATGTTGGGACAGGGGGCCTCCCGGAATACGCAGTATTTT.

V gene TRBV20-1 combines with J gene TRBJ2-1; 8 bases are a match to TRBD2. V lost 6 bases to trimming and J lost 7 bases; unmatched junction nucleotides: 14. Looked up from germline, CDR1 is DFQATT and CDR2 is SNEGSKA (reference sequence). The CDR3 extends over 15 amino acids. CDR3 sequence reads: CSASPPKREWNEQFF. The CDR3, as DNA: TGCAGTGCCTCCCCCCCGAAGCGGGAGTGGAATGAGCAGTTCTTC.

V gene TRBV19 combines with J gene TRBJ2-1; tentatively, D is TRBD2 (6 bases). CDR3 size: 17 residues. Germline-derived CDR1 and CDR2 are LNHDA and SQIVND (reference sequence). Trimming took 3 bases from V and 3 from J, leaving 18 bases between them. CDR3 coding DNA: TGTGCCAGTAGTATCTATGGCGGGGAGACCTTCTACAATGAGCAGTTCTTC. The encoded protein is CASSIYGGETFYNEQFF. Full variable domain (missing parts from reference TRBV19 and TRBJ2-1): DGGITQSPKYLFRKEGQNVTLSCEQNLNHDAMYWYRQDPGQGLRLIYYSQIVNDFQKGDIAEGYSVSREKKESFPLTVTSAQKNPTAFYLCASSIYGGETFYNEQFFGPGTRLTVL.

V and J are TRBV20-1 and TRBJ2-7; 8 bases fit TRBD2. The CDR3 extends over 14 amino acids. V was clipped by 3 bases and J by 5 bases; unmatched bases: 9. CDR1 and CDR2 (germline): DFQATT, SNEGSKA (reference sequence). CDR3 coding DNA: TGCAGTGCTAGTTTCACGGGAGGGCTCCACGAGCAGTACTTC. Protein product: CSASFTGGLHEQYF.

This clonotype has at least ten counts. CDR3 residues: CSASRGRAGGYNEQFF. The CDR3 DNA reads TGCAGTGCTTCCCGGGGTAGGGCGGGAGGCTACAATGAGCAGTTCTTC. V gene TRBV20-1 combines with J gene TRBJ2-1; 8 bases match TRBD2. Germline CDR1 reads DFQATT; CDR2 reads SNEGSKA (reference sequence). J was trimmed by 3 bases and V by 5 bases; bases with no gene match: 12. The CDR3 length is 16 residues.

About this clonotype itself: No conserved phenylalanine or tryptophan ends this CDR3, so it is likely a read error. The chain has TRBV6-1 and TRBJ2-7; D is possibly TRBD1 (5 bases). Germline assignment: CDR1 MNHNS and CDR2 SASEGT. The V and J ends lost 5 bases and 9 bases respectively, with 17 bases between them. The CDR3 covers 13 residues. CDR3 sequence reads: CASSHQGPVGQYL. CDR3 DNA: TGTGCCAGCAGTCATCAGGGCCCAGTAGGGCAGTACTTA.

Of note for this clonotype: One base away lies a much larger clone, so this may be a sequencing read error. The genes are TRBV18 and TRBJ1-1; D is uncertain. Germline CDR1 and CDR2: KGHSH and LQKENI. The CDR3 is 14 residues long. The CDR3: CASSPRFRTTDAFF. CDR3 coding DNA: TGTGCCAGCTCACCACGGTTCCGGACTACTGACGCTTTCTTT.

In this sample, this clonotype turned up a few times. The V and J genes are TRBV5-1 and TRBJ2-1; 12 bases fit TRBD2. This CDR3 is built from 15 residues. Looked up from germline, CDR1 is SGHRS and CDR2 is YFSETQ. Trimming at V came to 4 bases and at J to 4 bases, leaving 3 bases not matched to a gene. CDR3: CASSVTSGRYNEQFF. The CDR3, as DNA: TGCGCCAGCAGCGTAACTAGCGGGAGGTACAATGAGCAGTTCTTC.

This clonotype was counted ten times or more. CDR3 sequence reads: CASSQVSGVEKLFF. CDR3 coding DNA: TGCGCCAGCAGCCAGGTCAGCGGAGTAGAAAAACTGTTTTTT. The chain has TRBV5-1 and TRBJ1-4; unclear D gene. The germline V gene encodes CDR1 SGHRS and CDR2 YFSETQ. The CDR3 has 14 amino acids. Between the trimmed V and J ends, which lost 4 bases and 8 bases, there was a span of 15 bases.

V usage is TRBV20-1 and J usage is TRBJ2-7; the D gene is possibly TRBD1 (5 bases). This CDR3 has 13 amino acids. V was clipped by 1 base and J by 4 bases, with 11 bases between them. CDR1 and CDR2 from the germline V gene are DFQATT and SNEGSKA (reference sequence). The CDR3 DNA sequence: TGCAGTGCTAGAGGCCTCAAGGGGTACGAGCAGTACTTC. It codes for CSARGLKGYEQYF.

This clonotype showed up just a few times. The chain recombines TRBV19 with TRBJ1-5, with TRBD1 matching over 11 bases. With V trimmed by 4 bases and J by 2 bases, 7 bases remained unmatched. The CDR3 sequence is 17 residues long. Germline values: CDR1 LNHDA, CDR2 SQIVND (reference sequence). In DNA, the CDR3 is TGTGCCAGTAGTACCCTAGGACAGGGGGCCGGCAATCAGCCCCAGCATTTT. Its protein product is CASSTLGQGAGNQPQHF.

This clonotype was seen repeatedly, ten times or more. The genes are TRBV12-3 or TRBV12-4 and TRBJ2-7; no clear D. This CDR3 comprises 14 residues. Trimming cost V 5 bases and J 3 bases, with 14 bases left between them. The CDR3 bases are TGTGCCAGCAGTGCCGATGACGGGTACTACGAGCAGTACTTC. As protein: CASSADDGYYEQYF.

This clonotype was observed many times. This sequence joins TRBV27 and TRBJ2-1; 11 nucleotides agree with TRBD2. Per the germline V gene, CDR1 is MNHEY and CDR2 is SMNVEV (reference sequence). The CDR3 spans 16 residues. V dropped 2 bases and J dropped 2; count of bases not matched to a gene: 2. CDR3 loop: CASSLLGLAAYNEQFF. CDR3 bases: TGTGCCAGCAGTTTACTGGGACTAGCGGCCTACAATGAGCAGTTCTTC.

This clonotype was seen repeatedly, ten times or more. This chain connects TRBV29-1 to TRBJ2-3, with D hard to call. V shed 2 bases and J shed 1 base, with 10 bases lying between them. CDR3 size: 14 residues. The germline gives CDR1 SQVTM, CDR2 ANQGSEA. The CDR3 sequence is CSVERLTRTDTQYF. In DNA, the CDR3 is TGCAGCGTTGAACGGCTTACACGCACAGATACGCAGTATTTT.

This clonotype showed up many times. This chain joins TRBV10-3 and TRBJ1-1, with a tentative D call TRBD1 (5 bases). Trimming took 0 bases from V and 7 from J, leaving 24 bases between them. Germline-derived CDR1 and CDR2 are ENHRY and SYGVKD. The CDR3 spans 18 residues. The CDR3 spells CAISESGRSRALTGEAFF. The CDR3 DNA sequence: TGTGCCATCAGTGAGTCGGGGAGATCCAGGGCCCTCACAGGTGAAGCTTTCTTT.

The gene calls are TRBV3-1 and TRBJ1-1, with D possibly being TRBD1 (5 bases). The germline CDR1 and CDR2 sequences are LGHDT and YNNKEL (reference sequence). This CDR3 is built from 15 residues. Trimming stripped 1 base from V and 0 bases from J, with 9 bases between. CDR3 region: CASSQGQTMNTEAFF. For the CDR3, the DNA is TGTGCCAGCAGCCAAGGACAGACTATGAACACTGAAGCTTTCTTT.

This clonotype appeared many times. The genes are TRBV5-1 and TRBJ1-1; 7 nucleotides agree with TRBD1. The CDR3 is 15 amino acids. Germline V gene data show CDR1 as SGHRS and CDR2 as YFSETQ. The V gene end was trimmed by 7 bases and the J gene end by 3 bases; junction bases not matched to a gene: 12. The CDR3 DNA is TGCGCCAGCGCCCCAGGGGGGGGCACGGACACTGAAGCTTTCTTT. This translates into CASAPGGGTDTEAFF.

A note on this clonotype: A much more abundant neighbour one base away suggests this may be a read error. The chain is built from TRBV18 and TRBJ2-7; TRBD2 matches at 10 bases. There are 15 residues in the CDR3. Germline CDR1 is KGHSH and CDR2 is LQKENI. V dropped 7 bases and J dropped 5; count of bases not matched to a gene: 11. CDR3 in DNA: TGTGCCAGCTGCCAAGACTGGCTAGCGGGAGACGAGCAGTACTTC. Amino acids: CASCQDWLAGDEQYF.

This clonotype was seen a few times. The chain couples TRBV12-3 or TRBV12-4 to TRBJ1-1; D ambiguous. CDR3 length: 16 amino acids. The ends were cut back, 2 bases at V and 0 bases at J, with 13 bases in the middle. The CDR3, as DNA: TGTGCCAGCAGTTTAAGGGCCTCTCCCTTGAACACTGAAGCTTTCTTT. Residues: CASSLRASPLNTEAFF.

This clonotype has a handful of counts. CDR3 amino acids: CASGNLGTDTQYF. In nucleotides, the CDR3 is TGTGCTAGTGGTAATCTCGGAACAGATACGCAGTATTTT. This sequence joins TRBV12-5 and TRBJ2-3; D unresolved. V was trimmed by 5 bases and J by 3 bases, leaving 9 bases between them. CDR3 length: 13 residues. From germline, CDR1 is LGHNT and CDR2 FRNRAP.